The TCR beta chain described here comes from a study of human T cells and chemical hapten exposure. Study-level background: Each patient's scalp received weekly diphenylcyclopropenone throughout the approximately 25-week study.

The time point is: patch test 2, 6 weeks after DPC sensitization. The treatment is: therapeutic diphenylcyclopropenone sensitization with weekly scalp DPC. TCRdb reprocessed the RACE reads with MiXCR, giving one entry per CDR3 protein. The table includes tens of thousands of distinct CDR3 sequences, roughly a tenth detected once. The V gene end was trimmed by 0 bases and the J gene end by 7 bases; junction bases not matched to a gene: 4. CDR3 size: 14 residues. Germline loops: CDR1 LGHDT, CDR2 YNNKEL (reference sequence). This clonotype has at least ten counts. Antigen: not known. Study results and limitations: In comparison with controls, expanded TCRs gave rise to a significantly larger number of large CDR3 similarity clusters.

The chain carries TRBV3-1 and TRBJ2-7; 9 bases fit TRBD2. Sequencing was performed on whole blood, taken in connection with sensitization to the hapten diphenylcyclopropenone (DPC). The origin of this receptor is a woman in her 50s with alopecia areata. Some clones in this sample may be carry-over from other donors' samples. The CDR3 spells CASSQDLAGREQYF. CDR3 nucleotides: TGTGCCAGCAGCCAAGATCTAGCGGGAAGGGAGCAGTACTTC.